The sequence of this TCR beta chain was determined in a study of CXCR3-negative and CXCR3-positive naive CD8 T cells. The germline gives CDR1 LNHNV, CDR2 YYDKDF (reference sequence). The length of the CDR3 is 15 residues. Every CD8+ subset sample held about 300,000 flow-sorted cells, done in triplicate. A CD45RO-CCR7+CD27+CD95- profile was what naive CD8+ T cells displayed. Libraries of TRB cDNA were made by 5' RACE and carried UMIs. TCRdb re-called the 5' RACE reads, yielding one record per CDR3 amino acid sequence without DNA. Recorded here are more than 75,000 distinct CDR3 sequences; the top ten clones represent 0.55% to 0.8%. General observations from the study: Memory, not naive, CXCR3-negative and CXCR3-positive cells differed in TRBV-TRBJ usage. TRB CDR3 hydrophobicity was greater in CXCR3-positive naive cells than in CXCR3-negative naive cells. Sequencing showed both naive subsets with comparably high diversity, and memory CD8+ cells much lower.

A note on this clonotype: What it binds is not known.

The genes are TRBV15 and TRBJ2-2. Sequenced material: naive CXCR3+ CD8+ T cells from blood. Regarding subset: CD45RO-CCR7+CD27+CD95- naive CD8+ T cells expressing CXCR3 (TNR3+). The receptor was isolated from a human donor in good health. Some clones in this sample may be carry-over from other donors' samples. This CDR3 is CATSRDLTNTGELFF.